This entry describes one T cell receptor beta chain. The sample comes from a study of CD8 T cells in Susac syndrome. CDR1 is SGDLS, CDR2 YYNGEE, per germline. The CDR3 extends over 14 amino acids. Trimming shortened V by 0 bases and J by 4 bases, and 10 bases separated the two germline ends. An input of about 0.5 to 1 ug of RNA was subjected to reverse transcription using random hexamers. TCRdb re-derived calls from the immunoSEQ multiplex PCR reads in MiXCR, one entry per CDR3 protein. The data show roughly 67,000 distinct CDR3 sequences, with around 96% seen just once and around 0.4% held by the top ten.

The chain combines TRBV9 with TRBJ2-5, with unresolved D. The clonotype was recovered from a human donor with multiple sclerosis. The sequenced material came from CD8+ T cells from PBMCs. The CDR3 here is CASSVVDSGETQYF. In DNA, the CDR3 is TGTGCCAGCAGCGTAGTTGATAGTGGAGAGACCCAGTACTTC.